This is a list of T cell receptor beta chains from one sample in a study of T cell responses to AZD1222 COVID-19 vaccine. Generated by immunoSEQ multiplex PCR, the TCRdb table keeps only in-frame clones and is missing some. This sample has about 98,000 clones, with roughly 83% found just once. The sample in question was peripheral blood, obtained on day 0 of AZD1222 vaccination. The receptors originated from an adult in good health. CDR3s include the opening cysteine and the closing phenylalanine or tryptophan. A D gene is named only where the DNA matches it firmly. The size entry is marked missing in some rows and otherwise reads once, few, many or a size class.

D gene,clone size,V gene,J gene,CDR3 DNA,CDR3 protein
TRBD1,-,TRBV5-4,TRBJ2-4,TGTGCCAGCAGCTTGGGGGGGACAGGGGCTAGCATTCAGTACTTC,CASSLGGTGASIQYF
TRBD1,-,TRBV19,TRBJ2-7,TGTGCCAGTAGTATAAGACCGGGACAGGGGGTCTACGAGCAGTACTTC,CASSIRPGQGVYEQYF
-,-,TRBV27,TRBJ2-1,TGTGCCAGCAGTCCCAAGGCAGGCATTTTTTCCAATGAGCAGTTCTTC,CASSPKAGIFSNEQFF
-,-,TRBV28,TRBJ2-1,TGTGCCAGCAGTTCGACTGGATACTACAATGAGCAGTTCTTC,CASSSTGYYNEQFF
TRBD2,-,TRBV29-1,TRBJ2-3,TGCAGCGTGGACAACCCAGGGTGGACTAGCGGTGGGGATACGCAGTATTTT,CSVDNPGWTSGGDTQYF
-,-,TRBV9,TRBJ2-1,TGTGCCAGCAGCGGACTAGGGTCCAATGAGCAGTTCTTC,CASSGLGSNEQFF
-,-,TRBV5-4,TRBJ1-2,TGTGCCAGCAGCTTCCCAGCAGGGTTGGGCTACACCTTC,CASSFPAGLGYTF
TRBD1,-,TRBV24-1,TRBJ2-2,TGTGCCACCAGTGATAGTAGGACAGGGTATGGCGGGGAGCTGTTTTTT,CATSDSRTGYGGELFF
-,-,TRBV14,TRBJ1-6,TGTGCCAGCAGCCCACGGTTCGACTCCTATAATTCACCCCTCCACTTT,CASSPRFDSYNSPLHF
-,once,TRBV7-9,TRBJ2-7,TGTGCCAGCAGCTTAGACGGGAGCTCCTACGAGCAGTACTTC,CASSLDGSSYEQYF
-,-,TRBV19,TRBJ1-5,TGTGCCAGTAGTATGTGGGGTGATCAGCCCCAGCATTTT,CASSMWGDQPQHF
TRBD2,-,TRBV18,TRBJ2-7,TGTGCCAGCTCACCCCCGGGTCCTAGCGGGAGCTCCTACGAGCAGTACTTC,CASSPPGPSGSSYEQYF
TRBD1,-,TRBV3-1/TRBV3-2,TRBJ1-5,TGTGCCAGCAGCCTCGGACAGGGCAATCAGCCCCAGCATTTT,CASSLGQGNQPQHF
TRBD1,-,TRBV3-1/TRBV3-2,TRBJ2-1,TGTGCCAGCAGCCAGACAGGGGGCCAGGAGCAGTTCTTC,CASSQTGGQEQFF
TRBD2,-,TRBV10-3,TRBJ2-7,TGTGCCACCATCGGGACTAGCGGAGTCGTGGGGTACGAGCAGTACTTC,CATIGTSGVVGYEQYF
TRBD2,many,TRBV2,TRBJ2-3,TGTGCCAGCACCCAAGCGGGAACGGGTACAGATACGCAGTATTTT,CASTQAGTGTDTQYF
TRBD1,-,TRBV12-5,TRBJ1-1,TGTGCTAGTGGCCTTAACACAGGGGGGAACACTGAAGCTTTCTTT,CASGLNTGGNTEAFF
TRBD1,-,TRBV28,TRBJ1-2,TGTGCCAGCAGTTCTGGGACAGACTATGGCTACACCTTC,CASSSGTDYGYTF
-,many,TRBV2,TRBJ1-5,TGTGCCAGCAGTGGTGACAGCAATCAGCCCCAGCATTTT,CASSGDSNQPQHF
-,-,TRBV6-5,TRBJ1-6,TGTGCCAGCAGTCGTGACAGCTATAATTCACCCCTCCACTTT,CASSRDSYNSPLHF
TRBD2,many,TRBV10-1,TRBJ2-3,TGCGCCAGCAGTGAGTCGGGAGGGCTCGGTACGCAGTATTTT,CASSESGGLGTQYF
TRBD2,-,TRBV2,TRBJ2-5,TGTGCCAGCAGTGCGCCCGGGGGGAAAGAGACCCAGTACTTC,CASSAPGGKETQYF
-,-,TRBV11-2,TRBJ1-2,TGTGCCAGCAGCCGCGACGGCGGGGTTGGTAACTATGGCTACACCTTC,CASSRDGGVGNYGYTF
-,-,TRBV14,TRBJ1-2,TGTGCCAGCAGCCAAGACGGGACTTTTAACTATGGCTACACCTTC,CASSQDGTFNYGYTF
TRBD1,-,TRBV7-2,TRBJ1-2,TGTGCCAGCAGCTCACAGACAGGGGACTATGGCTACACCTTC,CASSSQTGDYGYTF
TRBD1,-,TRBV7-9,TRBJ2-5,TGTGCCAGCAGCTCCGGGACAGGGGGTCAAGAGACCCAGTACTTC,CASSSGTGGQETQYF
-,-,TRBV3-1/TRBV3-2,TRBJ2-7,TGTGCCAGCAGCCAAGAGGGTGTTGACCGAACCGGCTACGAGCAGTACTTC,CASSQEGVDRTGYEQYF
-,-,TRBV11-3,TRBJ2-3,TGTGCCAGCAGCTCAAGCGTCCGTACTAGCACAGATACGCAGTATTTT,CASSSSVRTSTDTQYF
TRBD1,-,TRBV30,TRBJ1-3,TGTGCCTGCCGACAGGGAAAAGTTGTGGTCGACACCATATATTTT,CACRQGKVVVDTIYF
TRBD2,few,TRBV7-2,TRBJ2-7,TGTGCCAGCAGCATAGGTGGACTAGCGGGAGTCGATGAGCAGTACTTC,CASSIGGLAGVDEQYF
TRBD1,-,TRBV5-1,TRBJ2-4,TGCGCCAGCAGCTTGTCACTCCACAGGGGAGTCGACGTTCAGTACTTC,CASSLSLHRGVDVQYF
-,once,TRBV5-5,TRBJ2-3,TGTGCCAGCAGCTACAGTCAGCTTTCCCGCACAGATACGCAGTATTTT,CASSYSQLSRTDTQYF
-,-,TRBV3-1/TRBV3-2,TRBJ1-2,TGTGCCAGCAGCCGTCTAGGCTATGGCTACACCTTC,CASSRLGYGYTF
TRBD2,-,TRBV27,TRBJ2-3,TGTGCCAGCAGTCCTTATCGGGGGGAGTTCAGCACAGATACGCAGTATTTT,CASSPYRGEFSTDTQYF
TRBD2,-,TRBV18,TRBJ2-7,TGTGCCAGCTCACCGGCGGGAGGGAAGGACGAGCAGTACTTC,CASSPAGGKDEQYF
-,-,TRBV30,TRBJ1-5,TGTGCCTGGGGTCGGGGGCAAATACAGCCCCAGCATTTT,CAWGRGQIQPQHF
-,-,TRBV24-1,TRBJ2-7,TGTGCCACCAGTGGGGACACATACGAGCAGTACTTC,CATSGDTYEQYF
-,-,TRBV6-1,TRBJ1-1,TGTGCCAGCAGTCAGGGTAGGGAAGCTTTCTTT,CASSQGREAFF
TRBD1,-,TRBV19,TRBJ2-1,TGTGCCAGTAGTATCGGCGGGACAGGATTTGGAAATGAGCAGTTCTTC,CASSIGGTGFGNEQFF
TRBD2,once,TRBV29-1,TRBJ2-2,TGCAGCGTACGACGTGGGGGAGCCGGGGGGACCGGGGAGCTGTTTTTT,CSVRRGGAGGTGELFF
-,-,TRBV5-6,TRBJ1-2,TGTGCCAGCAGTCTAAACACTGGCTACACCTTC,CASSLNTGYTF
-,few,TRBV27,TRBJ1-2,TGTGCCAGCAGTAAGACCTCGACAGAAAGCAGGATCTATGGCTACACCTTC,CASSKTSTESRIYGYTF
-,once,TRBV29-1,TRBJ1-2,TGCAGCGTTGGGTCAGACTATGGCTACACCTTC,CSVGSDYGYTF
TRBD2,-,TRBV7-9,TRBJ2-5,TGTGCCAGCAGCCCCCCCAGGGGGCGAGGTAGCGGGGGGGAAGAGACCCAGTACTTC,CASSPPRGRGSGGEETQYF
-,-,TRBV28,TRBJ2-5,TGTGCCAGCAGTTTACAGGTCGGAAGGGAGACCCAGTACTTC,CASSLQVGRETQYF